This section outlines one TCR beta chain sequence together with its context. This clonotype has ten or more counts. Its antigen is currently not known. No base quality information exists; no much larger clone differs at one position. The germline V gene (reference sequence) yields PRHDT for CDR1 and FYEKMQ for CDR2. The CDR3 sequence holds 13 residues, the cysteine and phenylalanine included. Only CDR3 DNA is held: 39 bases, read in frame from base 1. V drops 2 bases and J drops 2 bases, leaving 6 bases in between. Ophthalmopathy patients had moderately to severely active disease, with a Clinical Activity Score of 3 or more, a NOSPECS grade of 4 or more, and a disease duration of less than 3 months. Any patient with an uncontrolled infection, another autoimmune disease, pregnancy or lactation was excluded. Diagnoses relied on clinical symptoms, serum thyroxine and TRAb, thyroid ultrasound and orbital computed tomography. PBMCs were isolated from more than 9 ml of fresh peripheral blood by Ficoll-Paque density gradient centrifugation. Total RNA was extracted with Trizol reagent, and quality was checked on an Agilent 2100 Bioanalyzer.

This record comes from a study of T cells in Graves' hyperthyroidism and ophthalmopathy (dated by TCRdb to between 2018 and 2021). Study-level background: Peripheral blood samples were taken at the time of initial diagnosis, prior to any treatment. The paper reports TCR Vbeta CDR3 sequencing of over 130 peripheral blood samples: approximately 41 ophthalmopathy, about 75 hyperthyroidism and approximately 17 progressor patients. To identify distinguishing TCR V-J signatures, a discovery cohort of 90 to 100 patients was used, comprising 43 with Graves' ophthalmopathy and 57 with stable Graves' hyperthyroidism. In addition, the study compared T-cell repertoires in thyroid tissue and in blood from six Graves' hyperthyroidism patients. The roughly 100 discovery patients were randomly split 7:3 into training and test sets. Prospective prediction of ophthalmopathy was tested in an independent validation cohort consisting of fewer than 20 hyperthyroidism patients and over 15 patients who later progressed to ophthalmopathy. Following sampling, methimazole starting at 30 mg daily was given to hyperthyroidism patients, and high-dose intravenous methylprednisolone was given to ophthalmopathy patients.

TCR beta CDR3 regions were amplified from RNA transcripts. For the first round of RT-PCR on the TCR CDR3, the HTBI primer set was used together with the Qiagen OneStep RT-PCR kit. The libraries were constructed in a second round of multiplex PCR and then size-selected and purified. The libraries were sequenced on an Illumina HiSeq2000 using paired-end 100 bp reads. In the original analysis: SOAPnuke was used to process the raw data, throwing out any read that contained adapters or uncalled bases, had a mean Phred below 15, or lacked an exact constant-primer or identifier match. High-quality paired reads were merged with COPE v1.2.5, and unique nucleotide sequences were defined as clonotypes. MiTCR v1.1 was used to align clonotypes to the IMGT TRBV, TRBD and TRBJ reference segments. Only V-J combinations with frequency above 0.0001, covering roughly 99% of repertoires, were analysed. A TCS score was defined as the ratio of F50 (clonal expansion) to E x V (chaos), with BLOSUM62-based TCRdist applied between CDR3 peptides within each V-J. Welch's t-statistics and random forest reduced fewer than 550 V-J features to fewer than 15, which were used in a naive Bayes classifier (R e1071). Clones were called with MiXCR by TCRdb after fastp trimmed the public reads at Q25, and only in-frame beta chains were retained. Each CDR3 protein gets just one entry, which takes the most common genes and DNA from the rows behind it. These V and J calls are TCRdb output, not the study's own analysis. Across this sample there are over 350,000 distinct CDR3 sequences, with under 20% seen only once. The ten largest clones represent about 38% of the sample.

Summary of the overall study and its limitations: During validation, the model predicted progression to ophthalmopathy a median of around 6 months ahead of onset, with roughly 65% sensitivity and around 73% specificity. Most expanded thyroid clonotypes (frequency above 0.001) were also found in blood, which suggests that blood repertoires may mirror thyroid immune responses. Sample size was not statistically predetermined, and blinding of investigators to group allocation was not performed. A model built on a 13 V-J signature distinguished ophthalmopathy from stable hyperthyroidism, reaching 85% to 90% sensitivity and around 81% specificity in cross-validation and 80%/75% in testing.

This TCR was recovered from a man younger than 30 with Graves' ophthalmopathy. Recombination linked TRBV13 to TRBJ2-5; the D gene cannot be named for sure. The specimen was blood. The base sequence is TGTGCCAGCAGCTTAATGCCTCAAGAGACCCAGTACTTC. The encoded protein is CASSLMPQETQYF.